This is a list of T cell receptor beta chains from one sample in a study of T-cell memory formation after mild COVID-19. TCRdb fed the 5' RACE reads into MiXCR, producing one record per CDR3 protein. The sample contains some 340,000 distinct CDR3 sequences, 13% of which appear only once. The sample comprised PBMCs or a T cell subset sorted from them (not recorded which). The source of these receptors is a man aged 18 to 29 who had mild COVID-19 (a few samples of this study predate the infection). Cell type and time point are not known. CDR3s include the opening cysteine and the closing phenylalanine or tryptophan. A D gene is named only where the DNA matches it firmly.

cdr3_aa: CASSPSGGADTQYF
v_call: TRBV7-2
j_call: TRBJ2-3
d_call: TRBD2

cdr3_aa: CASSRRVISSGNTIYF
v_call: TRBV7-9
j_call: TRBJ1-3
d_call: .

cdr3_aa: CASSQFELDEQFF
v_call: TRBV23-1
j_call: TRBJ2-1
d_call: .

cdr3_aa: CASGGQTENTEAFF
v_call: TRBV6-6
j_call: TRBJ1-1
d_call: TRBD1

cdr3_aa: CASSSGQGARTEAFF
v_call: TRBV28
j_call: TRBJ1-1
d_call: TRBD1

cdr3_aa: CASTRGRRTDTQYF
v_call: TRBV6-5
j_call: TRBJ2-3
d_call: TRBD1

cdr3_aa: CASSLGSGGLYEQYF
v_call: TRBV7-6
j_call: TRBJ2-7
d_call: .

cdr3_aa: CASSLQGELFF
v_call: TRBV4-1
j_call: TRBJ2-2
d_call: .

cdr3_aa: CSAPSSGGWDTQYF
v_call: TRBV20-1
j_call: TRBJ2-3
d_call: TRBD2

cdr3_aa: CATAAVQNTEAFF
v_call: TRBV6-5
j_call: TRBJ1-1
d_call: .

cdr3_aa: CASSLRQGLANEQFF
v_call: TRBV7-2
j_call: TRBJ2-1
d_call: TRBD1

cdr3_aa: CASSHVDLDNEQFF
v_call: TRBV3-1
j_call: TRBJ2-1
d_call: .

cdr3_aa: CSASLVSYEQFF
v_call: TRBV20-1
j_call: TRBJ2-1
d_call: .

cdr3_aa: CAISESWDLNEQFF
v_call: TRBV10-3
j_call: TRBJ2-1
d_call: .

cdr3_aa: CASSLMGVSYEQYF
v_call: TRBV5-6
j_call: TRBJ2-7
d_call: .

cdr3_aa: CSVVRDRGLVNTEAFF
v_call: TRBV29-1
j_call: TRBJ1-1
d_call: TRBD1

cdr3_aa: CASSLAQGQYYGYTF
v_call: TRBV7-2
j_call: TRBJ1-2
d_call: TRBD1

cdr3_aa: CASSQTWGQIQYQETQYF
v_call: TRBV4-3
j_call: TRBJ2-5
d_call: .

cdr3_aa: CATSREGGTKNIQYF
v_call: TRBV15
j_call: TRBJ2-4
d_call: .

cdr3_aa: CASSREEETQYF
v_call: TRBV5-5
j_call: TRBJ2-5
d_call: .

cdr3_aa: CAWRGQGWGEQYF
v_call: TRBV30
j_call: TRBJ2-7
d_call: TRBD1

cdr3_aa: CSAATGAETQYF
v_call: TRBV20-1
j_call: TRBJ2-5
d_call: TRBD1

cdr3_aa: CASSYGRIYGYTF
v_call: TRBV6-2/TRBV6-3
j_call: TRBJ1-2
d_call: .

cdr3_aa: CASSEHSGTGGLVGYNEQFF
v_call: TRBV25-1
j_call: TRBJ2-1
d_call: TRBD1

cdr3_aa: CASSSQASTDTQYF
v_call: TRBV7-3
j_call: TRBJ2-3
d_call: .

cdr3_aa: CASDPTGYYGYTF
v_call: TRBV6-6
j_call: TRBJ1-2
d_call: TRBD1

cdr3_aa: CASSFVTDTQYF
v_call: TRBV7-2
j_call: TRBJ2-3
d_call: .

cdr3_aa: CASSLFPPRGSGGVTDTQYF
v_call: TRBV7-2
j_call: TRBJ2-3
d_call: .

cdr3_aa: CASSSRPFNEKLFF
v_call: TRBV5-1
j_call: TRBJ1-4
d_call: .

cdr3_aa: CASSQSLTSGGTDTQYF
v_call: TRBV4-2
j_call: TRBJ2-3
d_call: TRBD2

cdr3_aa: CASSLRTEETF
v_call: TRBV12-3/TRBV12-4
j_call: TRBJ1-2
d_call: .

cdr3_aa: CASSFPLYGYTF
v_call: TRBV28
j_call: TRBJ1-2
d_call: .

cdr3_aa: CASSAGPIEKLFF
v_call: TRBV7-2
j_call: TRBJ1-4
d_call: .

cdr3_aa: CASRPVGGTEAFF
v_call: TRBV6-5
j_call: TRBJ1-1
d_call: .

cdr3_aa: CASKGKGSYNSPLHF
v_call: TRBV12-3/TRBV12-4
j_call: TRBJ1-6
d_call: .

cdr3_aa: CASSYSRGVSNQPQHF
v_call: TRBV6-2/TRBV6-3
j_call: TRBJ1-5
d_call: .

cdr3_aa: CSARNSEPNYGYTF
v_call: TRBV20-1
j_call: TRBJ1-2
d_call: .

cdr3_aa: CASSPYKGADTGELFF
v_call: TRBV18
j_call: TRBJ2-2
d_call: TRBD1

cdr3_aa: CASSLGQLNGYTF
v_call: TRBV7-9
j_call: TRBJ1-2
d_call: .

cdr3_aa: CASSSLSGTRTGELFF
v_call: TRBV7-2
j_call: TRBJ2-2
d_call: .

cdr3_aa: CASSQDGQHTQYF
v_call: TRBV4-3
j_call: TRBJ2-3
d_call: .

cdr3_aa: CASREGWTGELFF
v_call: TRBV6-5
j_call: TRBJ2-2
d_call: .

cdr3_aa: CASSQSAGLGTDTQYF
v_call: TRBV4-1
j_call: TRBJ2-3
d_call: .

cdr3_aa: CASSPPTGNLYEQYF
v_call: TRBV7-9
j_call: TRBJ2-7
d_call: TRBD1

cdr3_aa: CAISDRGPGGELFF
v_call: TRBV10-3
j_call: TRBJ2-2
d_call: TRBD1

cdr3_aa: CASTNRASTDTQYF
v_call: TRBV5-1
j_call: TRBJ2-3
d_call: .

cdr3_aa: CATSRGGGYTF
v_call: TRBV15
j_call: TRBJ1-2
d_call: .

cdr3_aa: CASSPGLENTGELFF
v_call: TRBV5-6
j_call: TRBJ2-2
d_call: .

cdr3_aa: CASGLVLSPGQINGYTF
v_call: TRBV12-5
j_call: TRBJ1-2
d_call: .

cdr3_aa: CASSPSGTGAANTGELFF
v_call: TRBV7-9
j_call: TRBJ2-2
d_call: TRBD1

cdr3_aa: CATSWAQNTEAFF
v_call: TRBV6-5
j_call: TRBJ1-1
d_call: .

cdr3_aa: CASSLSGGPYGYTF
v_call: TRBV11-2
j_call: TRBJ1-2
d_call: TRBD1

cdr3_aa: CASSAGHTYEQYF
v_call: TRBV12-3/TRBV12-4
j_call: TRBJ2-7
d_call: .

cdr3_aa: CASSEGVLAKNIQYF
v_call: TRBV9
j_call: TRBJ2-4
d_call: .

cdr3_aa: CASSFGSGGAGDTQYF
v_call: TRBV7-2
j_call: TRBJ2-3
d_call: TRBD2

cdr3_aa: CASTLGLAGGQETQYF
v_call: TRBV12-3/TRBV12-4
j_call: TRBJ2-5
d_call: TRBD2

cdr3_aa: CASSPTSQTGNEQFF
v_call: TRBV18
j_call: TRBJ2-1
d_call: .

cdr3_aa: CASSLGHSVDTQYF
v_call: TRBV5-1
j_call: TRBJ2-3
d_call: .

cdr3_aa: CASSLQRGHGELFF
v_call: TRBV5-5
j_call: TRBJ2-2
d_call: .

cdr3_aa: CASSYSGAGGHEQYF
v_call: TRBV6-2/TRBV6-3
j_call: TRBJ2-7
d_call: TRBD1